Below are 18 T cell receptor beta chains sequenced from a single sample in a study of blood T cell repertoires in COVID-19. Some clones are missing from TCRdb's copy, which holds only in-frame ones; the method was immunoSEQ multiplex PCR. The table includes about 210,000 clones, roughly 86% detected once. The sequencing input was PBMCs or T cells enriched from blood (not recorded which). The source is a woman in her 40s in a cohort exposed to, infected with or recovered from COVID-19 (not recorded which).

The chain employs TRBV4-2 and TRBJ2-3; the match to TRBD1 covers 7 bases. The CDR3 consists of 15 residues. The V and J ends lost 4 bases and 1 base, in that order; junction bases with no gene match: 5. Germline lookup yields CDR1 LGHNA and CDR2 YNFKEQ. The CDR3 reads CASSPRQGGTDTQYF. The CDR3 DNA follows: TGTGCCAGCAGCCCAAGACAGGGAGGCACAGATACGCAGTATTTT.

The chain links TRBV9 to TRBJ2-2; tentative D call: TRBD1 (6 bases). Germline loops: CDR1 SGDLS, CDR2 YYNGEE. The ends were cut back, 2 bases at V and 1 base at J, with 12 bases in the middle. This CDR3 has 16 residues. The CDR3 DNA sequence: TGTGCCAGCAGCGTGCAACAGGGCCTGAACACCGGGGAGCTGTTTTTT. Translating gives CASSVQQGLNTGELFF.

The chain is built from TRBV5-1 and TRBJ2-3; 12 nucleotides line up with TRBD2. Germline CDR1 SGHRS, CDR2 YFSETQ. V was clipped by 4 bases and J by 4 bases; unmatched bases: 16. The CDR3 sequence is 19 residues long. The CDR3 DNA follows: TGCGCCAGCAGCGCGCAGCCACTAGCGGGAGGAGGGGCGGCAGATACGCAGTATTTT. Amino acid sequence: CASSAQPLAGGGAADTQYF. The whole variable domain, remainder taken from reference TRBV5-1 and TRBJ2-3, is KAGVTQTPRYLIKTRGQQVTLSCSPISGHRSVSWYQQTPGQGLQFLFEYFSETQRNKGNFPGRFSGRQFSNSRSEMNVSTLELGDSALYLCASSAQPLAGGGAADTQYFGPGTRLTVL.

The chain couples TRBV27 to TRBJ2-5, with 14 bases fitting TRBD2. The CDR3 runs to 17 residues. Germline lookup yields CDR1 MNHEY and CDR2 SMNVEV (reference sequence). The V segment lost 6 bases and the J segment 4 bases; nucleotides outside the gene matches: 10. CDR3 region: CASRHSTSGGARETQYF. The CDR3 nucleotides read TGTGCCAGCAGACACTCGACTAGCGGGGGGGCCCGAGAGACCCAGTACTTC.

The chain employs TRBV2 and TRBJ2-7, with 9 bases that match TRBD1. The CDR3 extends over 12 amino acids. Germline values: CDR1 SNHLY, CDR2 FYNNEI. V lost 7 bases to trimming and J lost 5 bases; unmatched junction nucleotides: 3. CDR3 sequence reads: CASMGTGNEQYF. Written as DNA, the CDR3 is TGTGCCAGCATGGGGACAGGGAACGAGCAGTACTTC.

The chain employs TRBV4-1 and TRBJ2-1, with a weak D call TRBD2 (6 bases). Germline CDR1 MGHRA, CDR2 YSYEKL. The CDR3 has 15 amino acids. V was clipped by 0 bases and J by 4 bases, with 10 bases between them. The CDR3 loop reads CASSQDLDYYNEQFF. CDR3 nucleotides: TGCGCCAGCAGCCAAGATCTGGACTATTACAATGAGCAGTTCTTC.

V and J are TRBV11-2 and TRBJ1-1; possibly TRBD1 for D (5 bases). V was shortened by 3 bases and J by 7 bases, with 12 bases between the two germline ends. The CDR3 has 13 residues. Germline V gives CDR1 SGHAT, CDR2 FQNNGV. CDR3: CASSFWGGDEAFF. CDR3 DNA sequence: TGTGCCAGCAGCTTTTGGGGCGGGGATGAAGCTTTCTTT.

The DNA for the CDR3 is TGTGCCAGCAGCCCAGCCAGGTTGAACACTGAAGCTTTCTTT. It translates to CASSPARLNTEAFF. The rearrangement joins TRBV7-9 to TRBJ1-1; D gene uncertain. Germline values: CDR1 SEHNR, CDR2 FQNEAQ (reference sequence). CDR3 length: 14 amino acids. V lost 5 bases and J 0 bases, leaving 10 bases between the germline ends.

The chain has TRBV27 and TRBJ1-3; D gene uncertain. CDR1 and CDR2 (germline): MNHEY, SMNVEV (reference sequence). Trimming took off 2 bases at V and 0 bases at J, with 5 bases between the two ends. The CDR3 totals 14 residues. CDR3 bases: TGTGCCAGCAGTTTAGACAACTCTGGAAACACCATATATTTT. It specifies CASSLDNSGNTIYF.

This chain connects TRBV11-3 to TRBJ2-3; D unresolved. The CDR3 extends over 13 amino acids. V was clipped by 0 bases and J by 8 bases, with 9 bases between them. Germline values: CDR1 SGHNT, CDR2 YENEEA. DNA of the CDR3: TGTGCCAGCAGCTTAGAGGCTTCGGGTACGCAGTATTTT. This translates into CASSLEASGTQYF.

J is TRBJ2-3 and V is TRBV5-4; 10 bases are a match to TRBD2. Losses at the gene ends were 4 bases for V and 2 bases for J; bases not matched to a gene: 4. Looked up from germline, CDR1 is SGHNT and CDR2 is YYREEE (reference sequence). This CDR3 is 15 amino acids long. CDR3 region: CASSKLAGHTDTQYF. CDR3 sequence (DNA): TGTGCCAGCAGCAAACTAGCGGGGCACACAGATACGCAGTATTTT.

The rearrangement joins TRBV27 to TRBJ2-5; unclear D gene. Germline V lookup: CDR1 MNHEY, CDR2 SMNVEV (reference sequence). The CDR3 has 14 amino acids. Trimming stripped 0 bases from V and 2 bases from J, with 7 bases between. This chain's CDR3 is CASSLSFPQETQYF. The CDR3 DNA sequence: TGTGCCAGCAGTTTATCGTTCCCTCAAGAGACCCAGTACTTC.

The genes are TRBV5-1 and TRBJ2-1, with D perhaps matching TRBD2 (5 bases). The V end lost 5 bases, the J end lost 4 bases, and 16 bases lay between the germline ends. The V gene's germline CDR1 is SGHRS and CDR2 YFSETQ. CDR3 length: 15 residues. The CDR3 loop reads CASRLARTEYNEQFF. The CDR3 nucleotides are TGCGCCAGCAGATTAGCTCGGACTGAATACAATGAGCAGTTCTTC.

In DNA, the CDR3 is TGTGCCAGTAGTATAAACAGGGACACCTACGAGCAGTACTTC. This translates into CASSINRDTYEQYF. The chain has TRBV19 and TRBJ2-7; D possibly corresponds to TRBD1 (6 bases). Trimming took off 2 bases at V and 2 bases at J, with 10 bases between the two ends. CDR3 length: 14 residues. Looked up from germline, CDR1 is LNHDA and CDR2 is SQIVND (reference sequence).

J is TRBJ1-5 and V is TRBV4-1, with unresolved D. V dropped 4 bases and J dropped 5 bases, with 9 bases sitting between them. Looked up from germline, CDR1 is MGHRA and CDR2 is YSYEKL. CDR3 length: 13 residues. CDR3: CASSLAVDQPQHF. The CDR3 nucleotides are TGCGCCAGCAGCCTAGCCGTAGATCAGCCCCAGCATTTT.

The CDR3 reads CASSVTGHSAGELFF. The CDR3 DNA follows: TGTGCCAGCAGCGTAACGGGACATTCAGCTGGGGAGCTGTTTTTT. The chain couples TRBV7-2 to TRBJ2-2; tentative D call: TRBD1 (6 bases). The V gene's germline CDR1 is SGHTA and CDR2 FQGNSA. The CDR3 contains 15 residues. Trimming removed 5 bases at V and 8 bases at J, with 18 bases between. The entire variable domain, with the rest obtained from reference TRBV7-2 and TRBJ2-2, is as follows: GAGVSQSPSNKVTEKGKDVELRCDPISGHTALYWYRQSLGQGLEFLIYFQGNSAPDKSGLPSDRFSAERTGGSVSTLTIQRTQQEDSAVYLCASSVTGHSAGELFFGEGSRLTVL.

V is TRBV5-5 and J is TRBJ2-5; the match to TRBD1 covers 7 bases. After removal of 2 bases from V and 2 bases from J, the junction contained 3 bases not matched to a gene. Looked up from germline, CDR1 is SGHKS and CDR2 is YYEKEE (reference sequence). The CDR3 sequence is 14 residues long. CDR3: CASSFRQGQETQYF. CDR3 nucleotide sequence: TGTGCCAGCAGCTTCAGACAGGGTCAAGAGACCCAGTACTTC.

The J gene is TRBJ1-3, the V gene TRBV28; TRBD1 is a possible D gene (5 bases). CDR3 length equals 19 residues. Trimming cost V 2 bases and J 0 bases, with 20 bases left between them. Germline V gene data show CDR1 as MDHEN and CDR2 as SYDVKM. CDR3 nucleotides: TGTGCCAGCAGTTTAAGGCCGGCAGGGCCCCCCTTCTCTGGAAACACCATATATTTT. The encoded protein is CASSLRPAGPPFSGNTIYF.